A selection of T cell receptor beta chains follows, all from one sample in a study of tumour-infiltrating T cells in Burkitt lymphoma. The method was immunoSEQ multiplex PCR; TCRdb's version includes in-frame clones alone and lacks a portion of them. The sample lists 11,000 to 15,000 clones, approximately 28% occurring once. Sequenced: tumor tissue. These receptors originate from a human donor with diffuse large B-cell lymphoma. Each CDR3 is given with its conserved first and last residue. The D gene is left open where the match is weak. Some rows have no size entry. The others give once, few or many, or a class for an expanded clone.

j_call d_call clone_size v_call cdr3_nt cdr3_aa
TRBJ2-2 TRBD1 few TRBV6-5 TGTGCCAGCAGAGGACAGGGAACCGGGGAGCTGTTTTTT CASRGQGTGELFF
TRBJ1-1 TRBD1 . TRBV6-1 TGTGCCAGCAGTGGACGGGAGCAGGGGGAAGCTGAAGCTTTCTTT CASSGREQGEAEAFF
TRBJ2-7 . . TRBV18 TGTGCCAGCTCACCAGACGTAGCAGGGGCGAGGGAGCAGTACTTC CASSPDVAGAREQYF
TRBJ2-1 TRBD2 few TRBV30 TGTGCCTGGAGCTGGCTAGCGGGAGCAAATGAGCAGTTCTTC CAWSWLAGANEQFF
TRBJ1-4 . few TRBV27 TGTGCCAGCAGTTTTTGGGGTGAAAAACTGTTTTTT CASSFWGEKLFF
TRBJ1-1 . few TRBV19 TGTGCCAGTAATACAGGGATGAACACTGAAGCTTTCTTT CASNTGMNTEAFF
TRBJ2-1 . . TRBV28 TGTGCCAGCAGACGGGCAGGGGTGCAGTTCTTC CASRRAGVQFF
TRBJ2-1 TRBD2 . TRBV28 TGTGCCAGCAGTCCGCCGGCGCGGGAGGGTGAGCAGTTCTTC CASSPPAREGEQFF
TRBJ1-1 . . TRBV9 TGTGCCAGCAGCCCCCGGGGAGGGTTACTTTCTGAAGCTTTCTTT CASSPRGGLLSEAFF
TRBJ2-7 . once TRBV27 TGTGCCAGCAGTGGGGACCTTGACTACGAGCAGTACTTC CASSGDLDYEQYF
TRBJ1-2 . . TRBV9 TGTGCCAGCAGCGTAGAGCTGGGATTAACCCCCTATGGCTACACCTTC CASSVELGLTPYGYTF
TRBJ2-1 TRBD1 . TRBV29-1 TGCAGCGGTCAGACAGGGGGCGACAATGAGCAGTTCTTC CSGQTGGDNEQFF
TRBJ1-5 TRBD1 few TRBV4-1 TGCGCCAGCAGCCAAGATTTAGGGACAGGTTATCAGCCCCAGCATTTT CASSQDLGTGYQPQHF
TRBJ2-7 . few TRBV7-9 TGTGCCAGCAGCTCATTAGCAGCCTATACCTACGAGCAGTACTTC CASSSLAAYTYEQYF
TRBJ2-7 TRBD2 . TRBV7-2 TGTGCCAGCAGCAACTATCTAGCGGGGAGAGGCGAGCAGTACTTC CASSNYLAGRGEQYF
TRBJ1-1 TRBD1 few TRBV9 TGTGCCAGCACCCAAGGGACAGGGGTAACTGAAGCTTTCTTT CASTQGTGVTEAFF
TRBJ2-1 . medium-sized TRBV7-9 TGTGCCAGCAGCCCAATGTCCACGGGTGAGCAGTTCTTC CASSPMSTGEQFF
TRBJ1-5 . . TRBV7-8 TGTGCCAGCAGCTTAGCGTCAGGGAACAGGGAGCAGCCCCAGCATTTT CASSLASGNREQPQHF
TRBJ2-2 . . TRBV18 TGTGCCAGCTCGCGCTACAGGGACCCCACCGGGGAGCTGTTTTTT CASSRYRDPTGELFF
TRBJ1-1 . few TRBV5-4 TGTGCCAGCAGCTTTAAGGGGACGCTGGGGGGGAATACTGAAGCTTTCTTT CASSFKGTLGGNTEAFF
TRBJ2-1 TRBD1 . TRBV6-5 TGTGCCAGCAGTTACTTCGGACAGGGGGCTCGGAATGAGCAGTTCTTC CASSYFGQGARNEQFF
TRBJ1-2 . . TRBV19 TGTGCCAGTAGTATAGGGGCCGCAGGGCCGGCTAACTATGGCTACACCTTC CASSIGAAGPANYGYTF
TRBJ2-1 . once TRBV9 TGTGCCAGCAGCGTAGGGGTCGGTAATGAGCAGTTCTTC CASSVGVGNEQFF
TRBJ2-4 . . TRBV2 TGTGCCAGCAGTGAAACCCATGGACCGCTCCTAGCCAAAAACATTCAGTACTTC CASSETHGPLLAKNIQYF
TRBJ2-7 TRBD2 medium-sized TRBV11-2 TGTGCCAGCAGCTTAGGCGGGAGGGCGAACGAGCAGTACTTC CASSLGGRANEQYF
TRBJ2-7 . few TRBV27 TGTGCCAGCAGTTACATCGGCAAAACCTACGAGCAGTACTTC CASSYIGKTYEQYF
TRBJ2-1 TRBD2 . TRBV30 TGTGCCTGGAGTAGGACTAGCGGGAGGGGAAGAAATGAGCAGTTCTTC CAWSRTSGRGRNEQFF
TRBJ1-5 . . TRBV19 TGTGCCAGTAGAGGGTCCAATCAGCCCCAGCATTTT CASRGSNQPQHF
TRBJ2-7 . few TRBV19 TGTGCCAGTAGTACGCGGGACAGCTCCTACGAGCAGTACTTC CASSTRDSSYEQYF
TRBJ2-6 . few TRBV7-9 TGTGCCAGCAGGGCCGGGATTTCGGGGGCCAACGTCCTGACTTTC CASRAGISGANVLTF
TRBJ2-3 TRBD1 . TRBV2 TGTGCCAGCGGCCGGGACAGGATGACAGATACGCAGTATTTT CASGRDRMTDTQYF
TRBJ2-5 TRBD2 . TRBV7-9 TGTGCCAGCAGCGAACTAGCGGTGAGGGAGACCCAGTACTTC CASSELAVRETQYF
TRBJ2-3 TRBD1 few TRBV6-1 TGTGCCAGCAGTGAAGATGAGGGGACAGGTACGCAGTATTTT CASSEDEGTGTQYF
TRBJ1-2 TRBD1 few TRBV29-1 TGCAGCGTGGGGGGACAGGGGGTAGGCTACACCTTC CSVGGQGVGYTF
TRBJ1-5 TRBD1 . TRBV28 TGTGCCAGCACGTTAGACAGGGCCTCAGTTCGGCCCCAGCATTTT CASTLDRASVRPQHF
TRBJ2-5 TRBD1 few TRBV5-1 TGCGCCAGCAGCTTGGAAGACAGGGGTAGGAGTGCCCAGTACTTC CASSLEDRGRSAQYF